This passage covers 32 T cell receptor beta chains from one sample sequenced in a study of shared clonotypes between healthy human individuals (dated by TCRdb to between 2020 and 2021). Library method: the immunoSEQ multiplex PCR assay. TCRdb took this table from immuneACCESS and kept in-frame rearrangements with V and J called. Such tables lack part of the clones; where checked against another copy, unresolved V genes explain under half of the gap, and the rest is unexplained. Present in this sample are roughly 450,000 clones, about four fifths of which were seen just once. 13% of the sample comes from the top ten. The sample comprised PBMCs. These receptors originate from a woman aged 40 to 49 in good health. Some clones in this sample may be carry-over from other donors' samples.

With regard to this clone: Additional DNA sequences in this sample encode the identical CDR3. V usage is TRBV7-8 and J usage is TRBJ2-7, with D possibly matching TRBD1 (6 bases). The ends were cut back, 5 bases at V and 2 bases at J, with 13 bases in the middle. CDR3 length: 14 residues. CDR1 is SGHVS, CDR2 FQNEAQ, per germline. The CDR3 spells CASSPTGQTYEQYF. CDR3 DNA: TGTGCCAGCAGCCCTACGGGACAAACCTACGAGCAGTACTTC.

CDR3 DNA: TGTGCCACCTTCACAGGGGCGCTCAACTATGGCTACACCTTC. Protein product: CATFTGALNYGYTF. This rearrangement joins TRBV28 to TRBJ1-2, with 7 bases aligning to TRBD1. CDR1 and CDR2 from the germline V gene are MDHEN and SYDVKM. The V and J ends lost 10 bases and 2 bases, in that order; junction bases with no gene match: 10. The CDR3 contains 14 residues.

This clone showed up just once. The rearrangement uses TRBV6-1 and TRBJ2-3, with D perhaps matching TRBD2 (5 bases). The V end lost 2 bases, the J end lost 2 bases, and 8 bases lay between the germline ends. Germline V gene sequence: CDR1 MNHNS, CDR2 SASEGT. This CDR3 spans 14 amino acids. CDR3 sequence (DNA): TGTGCCAGCAGTGAATCGAGGGCCACAGATACGCAGTATTTT. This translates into CASSESRATDTQYF.

CDR3 loop: CASSLEYKETQYF. The CDR3 DNA follows: TGTGCCAGCAGCTTGGAGTACAAAGAGACCCAGTACTTC. The chain recombines TRBV5-8 with TRBJ2-5, with unresolved D. This CDR3 contains 13 residues. Trimming took off 0 bases at V and 3 bases at J, with 6 bases between the two ends. In germline, CDR1 is SGHTS, CDR2 YDEGEE.

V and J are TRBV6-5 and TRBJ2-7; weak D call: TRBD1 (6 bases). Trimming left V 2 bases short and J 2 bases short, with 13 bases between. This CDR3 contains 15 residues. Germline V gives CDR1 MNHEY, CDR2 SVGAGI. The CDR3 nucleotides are TGTGCCAGCAGTTACCGGGACACGGCCACCTACGAGCAGTACTTC. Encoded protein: CASSYRDTATYEQYF.

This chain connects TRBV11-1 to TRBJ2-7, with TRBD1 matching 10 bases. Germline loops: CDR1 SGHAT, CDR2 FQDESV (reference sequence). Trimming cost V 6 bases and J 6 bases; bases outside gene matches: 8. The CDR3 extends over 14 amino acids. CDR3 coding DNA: TGTGCCAGCAGGTATGACAGGGGGCACTCCGAGCAGTACTTC. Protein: CASRYDRGHSEQYF.

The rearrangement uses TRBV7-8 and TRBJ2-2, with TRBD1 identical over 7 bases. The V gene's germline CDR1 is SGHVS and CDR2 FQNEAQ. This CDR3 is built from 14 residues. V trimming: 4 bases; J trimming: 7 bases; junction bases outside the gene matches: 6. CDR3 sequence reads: CASSSGTARGELFF. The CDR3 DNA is TGTGCCAGCAGCTCCGGGACAGCGCGCGGGGAGCTGTTTTTT.

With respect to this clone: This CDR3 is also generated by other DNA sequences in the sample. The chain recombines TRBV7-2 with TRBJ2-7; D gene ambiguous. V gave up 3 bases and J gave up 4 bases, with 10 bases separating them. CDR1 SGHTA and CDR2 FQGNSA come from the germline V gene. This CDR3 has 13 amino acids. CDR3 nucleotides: TGTGCCAGCAGCTTGTCCAGGCTATACGAGCAGTACTTC. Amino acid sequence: CASSLSRLYEQYF.

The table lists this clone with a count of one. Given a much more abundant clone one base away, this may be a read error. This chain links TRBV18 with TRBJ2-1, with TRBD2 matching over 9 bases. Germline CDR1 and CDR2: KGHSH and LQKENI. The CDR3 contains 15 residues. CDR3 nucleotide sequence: TGTGCCAGCTCACCCGGGACTAGCTCCAACAATGAGCAGTTCTTC. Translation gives CASSPGTSSNNEQFF.

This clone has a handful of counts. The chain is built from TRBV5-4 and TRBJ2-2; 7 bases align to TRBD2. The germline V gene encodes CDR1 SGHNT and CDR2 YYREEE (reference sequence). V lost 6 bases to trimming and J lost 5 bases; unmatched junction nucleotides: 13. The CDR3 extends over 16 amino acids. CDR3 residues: CASTSGGAGKTGELFF. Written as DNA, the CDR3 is TGTGCCAGCACGTCCGGGGGAGCGGGAAAAACCGGGGAGCTGTTTTTT.

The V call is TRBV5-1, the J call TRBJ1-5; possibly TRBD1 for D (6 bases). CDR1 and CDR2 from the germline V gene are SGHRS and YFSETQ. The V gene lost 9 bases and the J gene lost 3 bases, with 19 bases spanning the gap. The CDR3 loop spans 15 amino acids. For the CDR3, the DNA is TGCGCCACCGCGCCCCTGGACAGCTTCAATCAGCCCCAGCATTTT. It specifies CATAPLDSFNQPQHF.

CDR3 region: CASSELDEQYF. DNA for the CDR3: TGTGCCAGCAGTGAACTGGACGAGCAGTACTTC. The chain joins TRBV2 to TRBJ2-7, with D unclear. This CDR3 is built from 11 residues. The V gene lost 2 bases and the J gene lost 5 bases, with 4 bases spanning the gap. The germline V gene has CDR1 SNHLY and CDR2 FYNNEI.

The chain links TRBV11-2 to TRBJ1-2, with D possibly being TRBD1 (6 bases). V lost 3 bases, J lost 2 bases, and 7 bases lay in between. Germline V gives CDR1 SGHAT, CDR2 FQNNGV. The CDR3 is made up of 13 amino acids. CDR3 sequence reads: CASSFRGNYGYTF. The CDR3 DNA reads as TGTGCCAGCAGCTTTAGGGGGAACTATGGCTACACCTTC.

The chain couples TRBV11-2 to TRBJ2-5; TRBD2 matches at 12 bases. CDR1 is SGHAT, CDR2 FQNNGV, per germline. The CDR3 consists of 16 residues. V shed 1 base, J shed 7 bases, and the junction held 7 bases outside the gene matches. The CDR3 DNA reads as TGTGCCAGCAGCTTAGTGCGACTAGCGGGAGCAGGGACCCAGTACTTC. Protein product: CASSLVRLAGAGTQYF.

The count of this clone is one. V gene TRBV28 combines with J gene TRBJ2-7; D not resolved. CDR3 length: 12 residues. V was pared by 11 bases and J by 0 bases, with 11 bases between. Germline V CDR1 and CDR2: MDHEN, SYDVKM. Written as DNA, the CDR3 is TGTGCCGCGGAAGGACCCTCCTACGAGCAGTACTTC. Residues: CAAEGPSYEQYF.

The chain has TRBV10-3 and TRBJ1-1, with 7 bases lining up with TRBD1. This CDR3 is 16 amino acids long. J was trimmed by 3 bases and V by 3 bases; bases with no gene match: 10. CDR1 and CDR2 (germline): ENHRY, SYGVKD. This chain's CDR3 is CAISDSRGSRDTEAFF. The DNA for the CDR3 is TGTGCCATCAGTGATTCCAGGGGGAGCCGGGACACTGAAGCTTTCTTT.

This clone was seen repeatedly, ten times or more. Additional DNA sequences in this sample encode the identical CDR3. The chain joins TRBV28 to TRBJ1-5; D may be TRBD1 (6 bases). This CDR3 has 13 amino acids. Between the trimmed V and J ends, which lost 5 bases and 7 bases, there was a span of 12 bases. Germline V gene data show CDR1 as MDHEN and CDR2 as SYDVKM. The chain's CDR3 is CASSGGAGQPQHF. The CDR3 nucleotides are TGTGCCAGCAGTGGGGGGGCTGGACAGCCCCAGCATTTT. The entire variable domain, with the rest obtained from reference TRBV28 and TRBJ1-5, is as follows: DVKVTQSSRYLVKRTGEKVFLECVQDMDHENMFWYRQDPGLGLRLIYFSYDVKMKEKGDIPEGYSVSREKKERFSLILESASTNQTSMYLCASSGGAGQPQHFGDGTRLSIL.

CDR3 loop: CASILEGTGNTEAFF. CDR3 sequence (DNA): TGTGCCAGCATCCTCGAAGGGACAGGGAACACTGAAGCTTTCTTT. The rearrangement links TRBV2 to TRBJ1-1; 8 positions agree with TRBD1. V was pared by 7 bases and J by 1 base, with 8 bases of the junction left unmatched. This CDR3 is 15 amino acids long. CDR1 is SNHLY, CDR2 FYNNEI, per germline.

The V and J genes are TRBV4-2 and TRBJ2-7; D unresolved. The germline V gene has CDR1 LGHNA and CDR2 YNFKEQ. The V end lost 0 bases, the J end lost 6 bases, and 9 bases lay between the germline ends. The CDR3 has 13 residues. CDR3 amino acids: CASSQDEGREQYF. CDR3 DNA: TGTGCCAGCAGCCAAGATGAAGGGCGCGAGCAGTACTTC.

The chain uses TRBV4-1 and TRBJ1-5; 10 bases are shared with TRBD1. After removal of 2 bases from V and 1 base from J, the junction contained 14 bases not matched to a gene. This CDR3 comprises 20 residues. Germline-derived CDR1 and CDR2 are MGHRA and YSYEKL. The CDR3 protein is CASSQIWTGGPGLSNQPQHF. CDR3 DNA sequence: TGCGCCAGCAGCCAAATCTGGACAGGGGGACCAGGATTGAGCAATCAGCCCCAGCATTTT.

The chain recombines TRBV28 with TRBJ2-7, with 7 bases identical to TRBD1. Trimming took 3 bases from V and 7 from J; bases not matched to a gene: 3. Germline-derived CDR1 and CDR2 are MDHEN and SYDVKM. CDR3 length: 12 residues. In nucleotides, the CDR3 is TGTGCCAGCAGTTTGGGGACAGCTGAGCAGTACTTC. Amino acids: CASSLGTAEQYF. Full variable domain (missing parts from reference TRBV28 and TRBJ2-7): DVKVTQSSRYLVKRTGEKVFLECVQDMDHENMFWYRQDPGLGLRLIYFSYDVKMKEKGDIPEGYSVSREKKERFSLILESASTNQTSMYLCASSLGTAEQYFGPGTRLTVT.

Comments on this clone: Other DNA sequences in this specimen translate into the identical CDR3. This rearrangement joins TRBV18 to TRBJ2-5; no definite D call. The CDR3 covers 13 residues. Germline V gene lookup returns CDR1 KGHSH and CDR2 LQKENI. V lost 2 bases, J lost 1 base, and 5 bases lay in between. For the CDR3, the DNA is TGTGCCAGCTCACCAGGGTCCCAAGAGACCCAGTACTTC. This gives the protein CASSPGSQETQYF.

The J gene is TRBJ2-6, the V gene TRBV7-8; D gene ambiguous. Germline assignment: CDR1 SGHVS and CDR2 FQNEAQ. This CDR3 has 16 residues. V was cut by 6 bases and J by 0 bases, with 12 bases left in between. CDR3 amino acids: CASRSTLYSGANVLTF. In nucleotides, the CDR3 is TGTGCCAGCAGGTCCACCCTTTACTCTGGGGCCAACGTCCTGACTTTC.

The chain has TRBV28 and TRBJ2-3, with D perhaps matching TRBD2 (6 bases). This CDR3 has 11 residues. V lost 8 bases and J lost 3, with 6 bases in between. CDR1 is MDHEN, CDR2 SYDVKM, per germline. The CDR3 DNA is TGTGCCAGCCGGGGGACAGATACGCAGTATTTT. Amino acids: CASRGTDTQYF.

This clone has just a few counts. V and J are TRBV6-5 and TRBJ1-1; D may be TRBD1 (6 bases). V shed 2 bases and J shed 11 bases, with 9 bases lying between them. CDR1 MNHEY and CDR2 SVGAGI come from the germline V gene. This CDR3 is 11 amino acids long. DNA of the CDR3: TGTGCCAGCAGTTACGGGACACTGGCTTTCTTT. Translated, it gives CASSYGTLAFF.

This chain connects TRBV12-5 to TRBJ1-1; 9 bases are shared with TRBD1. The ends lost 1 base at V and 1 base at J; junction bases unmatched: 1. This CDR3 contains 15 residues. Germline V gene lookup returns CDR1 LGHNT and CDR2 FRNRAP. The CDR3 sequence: CASGLGQGENTEAFF. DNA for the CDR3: TGTGCTAGTGGTTTGGGACAGGGGGAGAACACTGAAGCTTTCTTT.

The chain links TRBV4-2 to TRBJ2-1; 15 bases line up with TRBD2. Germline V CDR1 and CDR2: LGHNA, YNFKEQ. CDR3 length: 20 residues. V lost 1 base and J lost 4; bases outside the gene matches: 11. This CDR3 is CASSQVGLAGGPRSYNEQFF. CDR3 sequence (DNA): TGTGCCAGCAGCCAAGTAGGACTAGCGGGAGGGCCTCGGAGTTACAATGAGCAGTTCTTC.

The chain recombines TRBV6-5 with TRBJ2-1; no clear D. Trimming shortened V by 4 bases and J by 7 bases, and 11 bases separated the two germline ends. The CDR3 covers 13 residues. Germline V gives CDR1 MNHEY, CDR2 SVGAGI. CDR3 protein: CASSSPPRNEQFF. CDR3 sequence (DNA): TGTGCCAGCAGTTCGCCCCCCCGGAATGAGCAGTTCTTC.

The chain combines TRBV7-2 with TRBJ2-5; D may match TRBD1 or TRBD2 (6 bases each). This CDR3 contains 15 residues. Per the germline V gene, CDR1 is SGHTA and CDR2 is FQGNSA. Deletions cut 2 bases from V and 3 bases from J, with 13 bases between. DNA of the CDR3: TGTGCCAGCAGCTTAAAAGTCGGGGGCGAAGAGACCCAGTACTTC. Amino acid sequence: CASSLKVGGEETQYF.

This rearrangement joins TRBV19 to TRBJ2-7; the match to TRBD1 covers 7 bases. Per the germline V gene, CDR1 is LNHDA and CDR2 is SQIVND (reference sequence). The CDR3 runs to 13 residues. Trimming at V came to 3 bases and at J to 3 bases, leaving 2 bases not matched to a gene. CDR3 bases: TGTGCCAGTAGTATTCAGGGGGACTACGAGCAGTACTTC. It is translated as CASSIQGDYEQYF. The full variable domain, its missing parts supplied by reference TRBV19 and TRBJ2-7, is DGGITQSPKYLFRKEGQNVTLSCEQNLNHDAMYWYRQDPGQGLRLIYYSQIVNDFQKGDIAEGYSVSREKKESFPLTVTSAQKNPTAFYLCASSIQGDYEQYFGPGTRLTVT.

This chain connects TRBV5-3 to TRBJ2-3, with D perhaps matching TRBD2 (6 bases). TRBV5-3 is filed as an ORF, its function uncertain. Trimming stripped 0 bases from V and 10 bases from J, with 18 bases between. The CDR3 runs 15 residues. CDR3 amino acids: CARSLGGETSGAQYF. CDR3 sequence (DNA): TGTGCCAGAAGCTTGGGTGGAGAGACCTCGGGGGCGCAGTATTTT.

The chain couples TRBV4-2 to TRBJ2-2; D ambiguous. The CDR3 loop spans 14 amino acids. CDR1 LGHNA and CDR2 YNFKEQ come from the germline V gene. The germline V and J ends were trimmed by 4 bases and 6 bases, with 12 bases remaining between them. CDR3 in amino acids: CASSPVQWAGELFF. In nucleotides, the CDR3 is TGTGCCAGCAGCCCTGTCCAGTGGGCCGGGGAGCTGTTTTTT.